This TCR beta chain was captured in a study of tumor-infiltrating lymphocytes in localized non-small cell lung cancer (dated by TCRdb to the early 2020s). Looking at the study overall: Several histologies were represented in the cohort, which also included both smokers and never-smokers as well as patients whose samples were collected after neoadjuvant chemotherapy. Each patient provided resected tumor tissue plus uninvolved lung tissue from the same patient, with the uninvolved lung tissue described as non-adjacent to the tumor. Flow cytometry, multiplex immunofluorescence, RNA-seq, exome sequencing and proteomics were applied to the same patients as TCR sequencing, which was one of several integrated assays. The overall ICON cohort was composed of 150 surgical patients with localized non-small cell lung cancer whose tumors were resected. For approximately 50 patients, immunoSEQ T-cell fraction was compared between paired tumor and uninvolved lung.

Taken from cysteine to phenylalanine, the CDR3 has 11 residues. Only the CDR3 region is kept as DNA, spanning 33 bases read in frame from base 1. V sheds 6 bases and J sheds 5 bases, leaving 5 bases between their ends. CDR1 and CDR2 were assigned from the germline V gene as SNHLY and FYNNEI. This clone was counted between two and nine times. No antigen is known for it. No much larger clone exists at a distance of one base, and base qualities are not known. The study at large found these results: Since assay coverage differed from patient to patient depending on how much tissue was available, TCR sequencing was done for only a subset of the cohort. Because different assays used different pieces of the same tissue, intratumor heterogeneity could not be separated from technical variation. Consistent with immunofluorescence CD3 counts, TCRbeta sequencing supported greater T cell infiltration in tumors than in uninvolved lung tissue. TCR-derived T-cell fraction did not differ between the flow cytometry-defined immunotypes IM1 (good prognosis) and IM2 (poor prognosis). Tumor T-cell fraction from TCR sequencing was not associated with recurrence-free survival (p = 0.61).

The first patient joined ICON in 2016, and enrollment wrapped up when the last patient was enrolled in late 2018. From a subcohort of some 76 patients, fresh tumor and matched uninvolved tissue were collected for in-depth immune analyses, including TCR sequencing. DNA isolated from bulk tissue, without cell sorting, was used for TCR sequencing. The T-cell fraction in tumor and uninvolved lung tissue was provided by TCR sequencing with the immunoSEQ assay. Processing in the source paper ran as follows. For survival analysis, patients were divided into high (upper tertile) and low (lower two tertiles) T-cell fraction groups, which were compared by log-rank test. A signed-rank test was used to test paired tumor versus uninvolved lung differences in T-cell fraction. Entries here come from immuneACCESS through TCRdb and include only in-frame sequences with V and J called. Some clones fail to appear in such tables; in the studies checked, an unresolved V gene covers under half of the shortfall, and the cause of the remainder is unknown. That table furnishes V, J and clone size, whereas the DNA furnished D and trimming. Counted in this sample were 25,000 to 30,000 clones; roughly 88% of them appeared once. Roughly 2% of the sample lies in the top ten.

This TCR was recovered from a human donor with non-small cell lung cancer. The sequenced sample was lung tumor tissue. The sequence joins TRBV2 to TRBJ2-1, with the D gene call left open. CDR3 reads: CASRENNEQFF. The base sequence is TGTGCCAGCAGGGAAAACAATGAGCAGTTCTTC.